The 21 T cell receptor beta chains given below trace back to one sample, sequenced in a study of blood T cell repertoires in COVID-19. Libraries were prepared by immunoSEQ multiplex PCR; TCRdb keeps only in-frame clonotypes and omits some of them. This sample yields 50,000 to 65,000 clones, of which roughly 88% are seen a single time; around 4.2% belongs to the top ten. The sequencing input was peripheral blood. These receptors were taken from a man in his 70s with acute or convalescent COVID-19.

This rearrangement joins TRBV7-2 to TRBJ2-3; the match to TRBD1 covers 7 bases. Trimming removed 5 bases from V and 8 bases from J; junction bases left unmatched: 10. This CDR3 contains 14 residues. In germline, CDR1 is SGHTA, CDR2 FQGNSA. CDR3 sequence reads: CASSPGTALGTQYF. As DNA, the CDR3 is TGTGCCAGCAGCCCAGGGACAGCGCTGGGTACGCAGTATTTT.

This clone was observed once. The rearrangement links TRBV19 to TRBJ1-5; a possible D gene is TRBD1 (5 bases). Trimming removed 7 bases at V and 7 bases at J, with 14 bases between. This CDR3 comprises 13 residues. Germline CDR1 and CDR2: LNHDA and SQIVND (reference sequence). The CDR3 reads CASKVRGGQPQHF. The DNA for the CDR3 is TGTGCCAGTAAGGTCCGCGGGGGACAGCCCCAGCATTTT. Based on the CDR3 plus reference TRBV19 and TRBJ1-5, the full variable domain is DGGITQSPKYLFRKEGQNVTLSCEQNLNHDAMYWYRQDPGQGLRLIYYSQIVNDFQKGDIAEGYSVSREKKESFPLTVTSAQKNPTAFYLCASKVRGGQPQHFGDGTRLSIL.

The chain uses TRBV4-1 and TRBJ2-7; 8 bases are a match to TRBD2. CDR3 length equals 16 residues. Trimming removed 2 bases from V and 4 bases from J; junction bases left unmatched: 10. In germline, CDR1 is MGHRA, CDR2 YSYEKL. The DNA of the CDR3 is TGCGCCAGCAGCCAAAATGCAGCGGGGGCGCAGTACGAGCAGTACTTC. This translates into CASSQNAAGAQYEQYF.

This clone was picked up one time. This chain joins TRBV6-2 or TRBV6-3 and TRBJ2-1; 7 positions match TRBD1. V shed 2 bases, J shed 0 bases, and the junction held 4 bases outside the gene matches. Germline V gene lookup returns CDR1 MNHEY and CDR2 SVGEGT. This CDR3 region has 16 residues. This CDR3 is CASSYGQESSYNEQFF. The CDR3 nucleotides are TGTGCCAGCAGTTACGGACAGGAAAGCTCCTACAATGAGCAGTTCTTC.

In its sample, this clone was seen once. The chain combines TRBV7-2 with TRBJ2-7, with TRBD2 matching 7 bases. The CDR3 is 14 residues long. The V gene's germline CDR1 is SGHTA and CDR2 FQGNSA. With 1 base clipped from V and 2 bases from J, the junction kept 2 bases outside the gene matches. This CDR3 reads CASSLERGAYEQYF. The DNA of the CDR3 is TGTGCCAGCAGCTTAGAACGGGGGGCCTACGAGCAGTACTTC.

The J gene is TRBJ1-2, the V gene TRBV5-1; the D is unclear. The V end lost 0 bases, the J end lost 4 bases, and 10 bases lay between the germline ends. CDR1 and CDR2 from the germline V gene are SGHRS and YFSETQ. This CDR3 region has 14 residues. For the CDR3, the DNA is TGCGCCAGCAGCTTGGAAGCGGTCGCCTATGGCTACACCTTC. Translating it yields CASSLEAVAYGYTF.

The V gene is TRBV7-8, the J gene TRBJ1-6, with D perhaps matching TRBD1 (6 bases). CDR1 SGHVS and CDR2 FQNEAQ come from the germline V gene. Trimming pared 4 bases from V and 11 bases from J, leaving 12 bases between. The CDR3 loop spans 13 amino acids. Here the CDR3 reads CASSSDRPTPLHF. The DNA for the CDR3 is TGTGCCAGCAGCTCCGACAGGCCAACACCCCTCCACTTT.

V gene TRBV6-2 or TRBV6-3 combines with J gene TRBJ1-1, with TRBD1 identical over 10 bases. Germline loops: CDR1 MNHEY, CDR2 SVGEGT. The CDR3 is 17 amino acids. Germline trimming cut 4 bases from V and 3 bases from J; bases unmatched to any gene: 11. The CDR3 sequence: CASSSMGDRGPDTEAFF. The CDR3 DNA reads TGTGCCAGCAGTTCCATGGGGGACAGGGGACCCGACACTGAAGCTTTCTTT.

The chain combines TRBV6-6 with TRBJ2-7; possibly TRBD2 for D (5 bases). The germline V gene encodes CDR1 MNHNY and CDR2 SVGAGI (reference sequence). V dropped 6 bases and J dropped 6 bases, with 18 bases sitting between them. The CDR3 loop spans 14 amino acids. The DNA of the CDR3 is TGTGCCAGCAGCCCGGACTTGCAGCCTCTCGAGCAGTACTTC. Translating gives CASSPDLQPLEQYF.

The genes are TRBV7-9 and TRBJ1-1, with a weak D call TRBD1 (5 bases). CDR1 is SEHNR, CDR2 FQNEAQ, per germline (reference sequence). The CDR3 runs to 15 residues. Trimming shortened V by 4 bases and J by 3 bases, and 15 bases separated the two germline ends. DNA for the CDR3: TGTGCCAGCAGCTCCACCTCGGGACTGGACACTGAAGCTTTCTTT. The encoded protein is CASSSTSGLDTEAFF.

The chain carries TRBV18 and TRBJ2-6, with D unclear. Germline V gene lookup returns CDR1 KGHSH and CDR2 LQKENI. CDR3 size: 16 residues. V lost 1 base and J lost 2, with 9 bases in between. CDR3 sequence reads: CASSPLDSAGANVLTF. The CDR3 coding sequence is TGTGCCAGCTCACCACTCGACTCAGCTGGGGCCAACGTCCTGACTTTC.

The chain carries TRBV6-5 and TRBJ1-2; 8 nucleotides agree with TRBD1. This CDR3 is 14 amino acids long. With V trimmed by 7 bases and J by 3 bases, 7 bases remained unmatched. The germline gives CDR1 MNHEY, CDR2 SVGAGI. CDR3 DNA: TGTGCCAGCATGGGGACAGGTGGCGACTATGGCTACACCTTC. Encoded protein: CASMGTGGDYGYTF.

The chain uses TRBV6-2 or TRBV6-3 and TRBJ1-2; unclear D gene. Trimming removed 5 bases at V and 4 bases at J, with 23 bases between. The CDR3 sequence is 17 residues long. Germline CDR1 MNHEY, CDR2 SVGEGT. This CDR3 is CASSPRAPGRQTYGYTF. Here the CDR3 DNA reads TGTGCCAGCAGTCCACGAGCCCCTGGGCGCCAGACCTATGGCTACACCTTC.

This clone has a handful of counts. V usage is TRBV5-4 and J usage is TRBJ1-6; TRBD1 matches at 7 bases. The CDR3 length is 17 residues. V was pared by 4 bases and J by 0 bases, with 7 bases of the junction left unmatched. Germline values: CDR1 SGHNT, CDR2 YYREEE (reference sequence). As DNA, the CDR3 is TGTGCCAGCAGCATACAGGGGTTTGTCTCCTATAATTCACCCCTCCACTTT. Translation: CASSIQGFVSYNSPLHF.

As DNA, the CDR3 is TGTGCCAGCAGCTTCGGAGGGCGCACAGATACGCAGTATTTT. Its translation: CASSFGGRTDTQYF. The V and J genes are TRBV5-4 and TRBJ2-3, with TRBD2 as a possible D gene (6 bases). The V end was cut by 2 bases, the J end by 1 base, with 8 bases between. Germline V gives CDR1 SGHNT, CDR2 YYREEE (reference sequence). The length of the CDR3 is 14 residues. Full variable domain (missing parts from reference TRBV5-4 and TRBJ2-3): ETGVTQSPTHLIKTRGQQVTLRCSSQSGHNTVSWYQQALGQGPQFIFQYYREEENGRGNFPPRFSGLQFPNYSSELNVNALELDDSALYLCASSFGGRTDTQYFGPGTRLTVL.

The chain joins TRBV5-4 to TRBJ1-1; D uncertain. Between the trimmed V and J ends, which lost 3 bases and 0 bases, there was a span of 6 bases. Per the germline V gene, CDR1 is SGHNT and CDR2 is YYREEE (reference sequence). This CDR3 spans 13 amino acids. The CDR3 loop reads CASSSTVNTEAFF. In DNA, the CDR3 is TGTGCCAGCAGCTCGACTGTGAACACTGAAGCTTTCTTT.

This chain connects TRBV11-3 to TRBJ2-2; maybe TRBD2 (6 bases). V was trimmed by 5 bases and J by 5 bases, leaving 12 bases between them. Per the germline V gene, CDR1 is SGHNT and CDR2 is YENEEA. This CDR3 is built from 14 residues. Written as DNA, the CDR3 is TGTGCCAGCAGCGGTCAGGGACTTACCGGGGAGCTGTTTTTT. Its translation is CASSGQGLTGELFF.

The chain is built from TRBV19 and TRBJ1-2; 11 positions match TRBD1. The trim removed 6 bases at V and 4 bases at J, leaving 7 bases unmatched. The CDR3 loop spans 15 amino acids. The germline CDR1 and CDR2 sequences are LNHDA and SQIVND (reference sequence). The CDR3 DNA follows: TGTGCCAGTAGACCTGCCGGGACAGGGGGCTATGGCTACACCTTC. Residues: CASRPAGTGGYGYTF. Full variable domain (remainder filled in from reference TRBV19 and TRBJ1-2): DGGITQSPKYLFRKEGQNVTLSCEQNLNHDAMYWYRQDPGQGLRLIYYSQIVNDFQKGDIAEGYSVSREKKESFPLTVTSAQKNPTAFYLCASRPAGTGGYGYTFGSGTRLTVV.

The chain uses TRBV4-2 and TRBJ2-1; 12 nucleotides agree with TRBD2. V lost 1 base to trimming and J lost 6 bases; unmatched junction nucleotides: 13. The CDR3 extends over 19 amino acids. CDR1 is LGHNA, CDR2 YNFKEQ, per germline. As DNA, the CDR3 is TGTGCCAGCAGCCAAGCCGGGAGAACTAGCGGGGGGAGGGGCAATGAGCAGTTCTTC. This sequence encodes CASSQAGRTSGGRGNEQFF.

The gene calls are TRBV6-1 and TRBJ2-4; tentatively, D is TRBD2 (6 bases). This CDR3 is built from 14 residues. V was shortened by 2 bases and J by 8 bases, with 13 bases between the two germline ends. Germline assignment: CDR1 MNHNS and CDR2 SASEGT. The CDR3 region is CASSESGGTDIQYF. DNA for the CDR3: TGTGCCAGCAGTGAAAGTGGGGGGACGGACATTCAGTACTTC.

V usage is TRBV30 and J usage is TRBJ1-2; D is unresolved. Germline V CDR1 and CDR2: GTSNPN, SVGIG (reference sequence). The CDR3 loop spans 11 amino acids. The V and J ends lost 0 bases and 8 bases respectively, with 7 bases between them. The CDR3 DNA is TGTGCCTGGAGTGTACTAAGGGGCTACACCTTC. Translating gives CAWSVLRGYTF.